These T cell receptor beta chains were read from a single sample in a study of T cell responses to AZD1222 COVID-19 vaccine. Produced via immunoSEQ multiplex PCR; TCRdb's table is partial and in-frame only. Of about 120,000 clones in the sample, around 87% were seen once. The sample here was peripheral blood, taken 28 days after the second AZD1222 dose. The receptor source for this set is an adult who received the AZD1222 COVID-19 vaccine. CDR3s include the opening cysteine and the closing phenylalanine or tryptophan.

j_call v_call cdr3_aa
TRBJ1-1 TRBV5-1 CASSLVQGANQAFF
TRBJ1-2 TRBV5-1 CASSLSRDIGYGYTF
TRBJ1-1 TRBV6-4 CASRGTDMNTEAFF
TRBJ1-2 TRBV20-1 CSASDQQGGTF
TRBJ2-2 TRBV11-2 CASSLEALDTGELFF
TRBJ1-1 TRBV18 CASSLRNRGVNTEAFF
TRBJ1-4 TRBV7-3 CASSLSPGEKLFF
TRBJ1-4 TRBV4-3 CASSQRLLSNEKLFF
TRBJ2-2 TRBV19 CACTEGALNTGELFF
TRBJ2-7 TRBV6-5 CASSKMGQGGHEQYF
TRBJ2-6 TRBV4-3 CASSQQYSGANVLTF
TRBJ2-7 TRBV12-3/TRBV12-4 CASRSREDFEQYF
TRBJ2-5 TRBV11-2 CASQKPGGFQETQYF
TRBJ2-5 TRBV12-3/TRBV12-4 CASSSFEVETQYF
TRBJ1-4 TRBV29-1 CSAPDGNEKLFF
TRBJ1-1 TRBV7-2 CASSFSRGSTEAFF
TRBJ2-7 TRBV5-4 CASSLRAGGTGFYEQYF
TRBJ2-7 TRBV6-2/TRBV6-3 CASSGTLNEQYF
TRBJ2-3 TRBV4-1 CASSQPATDTQYF
TRBJ2-2 TRBV4-2 CASSQVSVSLGELFF
TRBJ2-1 TRBV4-1 CASSQRLAGGEGRYNEQFF
TRBJ2-7 TRBV19 CASSIGTGGVSYEQYF
TRBJ2-3 TRBV14 CASSQGTSGFTDTQYF
TRBJ1-3 TRBV7-9 CASSLNRNSGNTIYF
TRBJ2-1 TRBV18 CASSPQLGTGYDNEQFF
TRBJ1-5 TRBV19 CASSIRGQFVDQPQHF
TRBJ2-7 TRBV6-4 CASSGRDRGGSYEQYF
TRBJ1-6 TRBV5-1 CASRGTGGSFSPLHF
TRBJ2-3 TRBV27 CASALYRDGTDTQYF
TRBJ1-6 TRBV29-1 CSVGTGWNSPLHF
TRBJ1-5 TRBV10-3 CATRTPNQPQHF
TRBJ1-3 TRBV29-1 CSVKGFGNTIYF
TRBJ1-1 TRBV5-6 CASSLAINTEAFF
TRBJ2-1 TRBV28 CASSGGPTFRDEQFF
TRBJ2-3 TRBV24-1 CATRTSGGAGDTQYF
TRBJ1-1 TRBV27 CASSLRGDGIEAFF
TRBJ1-1 TRBV7-8 CASSRGWGGELNTEAFF
TRBJ1-3 TRBV7-2 CASSSGNSGNTIYF
TRBJ2-1 TRBV7-6 CASSNAGVSSNEQFF
TRBJ1-5 TRBV11-2 CASSAAGMGQPQHF
TRBJ1-5 TRBV19 CASSMGGDQPQHF
TRBJ1-6 TRBV7-9 CASSPRQYSPLHF